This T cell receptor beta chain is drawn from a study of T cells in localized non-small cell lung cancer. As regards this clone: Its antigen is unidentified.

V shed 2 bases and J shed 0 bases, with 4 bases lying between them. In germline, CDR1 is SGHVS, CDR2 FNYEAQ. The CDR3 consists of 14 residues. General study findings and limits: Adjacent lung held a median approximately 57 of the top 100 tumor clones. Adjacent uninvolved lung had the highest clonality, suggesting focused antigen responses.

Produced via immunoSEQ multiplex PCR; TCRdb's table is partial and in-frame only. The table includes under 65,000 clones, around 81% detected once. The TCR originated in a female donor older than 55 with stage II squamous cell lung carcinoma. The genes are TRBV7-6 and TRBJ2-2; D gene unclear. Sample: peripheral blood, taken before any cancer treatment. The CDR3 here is CASSLLPNTGELFF. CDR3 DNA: TGTGCCAGCAGCTTATTACCGAACACCGGGGAGCTGTTTTTT.